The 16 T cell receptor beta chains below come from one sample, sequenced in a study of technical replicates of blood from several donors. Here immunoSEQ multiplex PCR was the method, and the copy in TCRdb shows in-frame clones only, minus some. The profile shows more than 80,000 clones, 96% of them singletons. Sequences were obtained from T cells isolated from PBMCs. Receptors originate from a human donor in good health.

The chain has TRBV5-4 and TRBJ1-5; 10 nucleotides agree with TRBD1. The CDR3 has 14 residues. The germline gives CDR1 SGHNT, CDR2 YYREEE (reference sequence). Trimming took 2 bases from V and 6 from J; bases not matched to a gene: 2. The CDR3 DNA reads TGTGCCAGCAGCTTAGGGACAGGGGTTCAGCCCCAGCATTTT. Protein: CASSLGTGVQPQHF.

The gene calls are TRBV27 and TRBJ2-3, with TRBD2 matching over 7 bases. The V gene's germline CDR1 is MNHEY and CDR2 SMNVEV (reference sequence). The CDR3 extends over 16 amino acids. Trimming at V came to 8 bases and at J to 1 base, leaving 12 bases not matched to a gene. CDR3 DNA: TGTGCCAGCGGAAAGCGGGAAGCCTACCGCACAGATACGCAGTATTTT. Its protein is CASGKREAYRTDTQYF.

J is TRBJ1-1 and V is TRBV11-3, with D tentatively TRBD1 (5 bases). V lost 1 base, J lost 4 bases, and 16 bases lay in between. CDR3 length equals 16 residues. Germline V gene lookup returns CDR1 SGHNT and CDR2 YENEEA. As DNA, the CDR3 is TGTGCCAGCAGCTTAGGGCAGGGCTACCAGGGCACTGAAGCTTTCTTT. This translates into CASSLGQGYQGTEAFF.

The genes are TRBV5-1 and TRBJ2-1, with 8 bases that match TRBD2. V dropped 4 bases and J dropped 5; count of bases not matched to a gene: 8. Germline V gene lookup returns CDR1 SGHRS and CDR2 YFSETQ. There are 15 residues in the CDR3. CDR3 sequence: CASSPGTRRDNEQFF. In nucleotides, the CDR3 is TGCGCCAGCAGCCCCGGGACTAGAAGGGACAATGAGCAGTTCTTC. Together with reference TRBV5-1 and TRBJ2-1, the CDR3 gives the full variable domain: KAGVTQTPRYLIKTRGQQVTLSCSPISGHRSVSWYQQTPGQGLQFLFEYFSETQRNKGNFPGRFSGRQFSNSRSEMNVSTLELGDSALYLCASSPGTRRDNEQFFGPGTRLTVL.

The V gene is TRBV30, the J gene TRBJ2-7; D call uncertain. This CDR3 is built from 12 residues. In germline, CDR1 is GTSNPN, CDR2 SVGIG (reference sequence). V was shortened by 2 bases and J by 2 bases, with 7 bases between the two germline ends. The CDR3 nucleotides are TGTGCCTGGAGTCCCTCCCCCTACGAGCAGTACTTC. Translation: CAWSPSPYEQYF.

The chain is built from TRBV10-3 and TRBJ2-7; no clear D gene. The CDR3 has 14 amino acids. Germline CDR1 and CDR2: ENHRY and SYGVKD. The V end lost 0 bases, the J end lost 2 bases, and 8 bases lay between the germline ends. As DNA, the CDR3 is TGTGCCATCAGTGAGTCGCTAACTACCTACGAGCAGTACTTC. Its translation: CAISESLTTYEQYF.

The CDR3 here is CASSYRGRGTEAFF. CDR3 nucleotide sequence: TGTGCCAGCAGTTACAGGGGGCGAGGAACTGAAGCTTTCTTT. The V call is TRBV6-5, the J call TRBJ1-1; TRBD1 matches at 7 bases. This CDR3 is 14 amino acids long. Germline values: CDR1 MNHEY, CDR2 SVGAGI. V shed 2 bases, J shed 5 bases, and the junction held 5 bases outside the gene matches.

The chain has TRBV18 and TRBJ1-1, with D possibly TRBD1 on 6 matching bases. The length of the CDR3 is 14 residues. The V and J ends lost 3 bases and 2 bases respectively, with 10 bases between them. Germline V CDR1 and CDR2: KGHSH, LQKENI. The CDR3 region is CASSPTGTNTEAFF. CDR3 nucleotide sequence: TGTGCCAGCTCACCTACTGGGACAAACACTGAAGCTTTCTTT.

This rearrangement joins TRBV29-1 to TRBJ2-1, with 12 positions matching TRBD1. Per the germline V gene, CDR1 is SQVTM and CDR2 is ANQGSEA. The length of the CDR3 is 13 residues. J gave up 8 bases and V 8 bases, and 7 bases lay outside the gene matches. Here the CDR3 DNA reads TGCAGCTCTGGGGGACAGGGGGCGTATGAGCAGTTCTTC. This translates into CSSGGQGAYEQFF.

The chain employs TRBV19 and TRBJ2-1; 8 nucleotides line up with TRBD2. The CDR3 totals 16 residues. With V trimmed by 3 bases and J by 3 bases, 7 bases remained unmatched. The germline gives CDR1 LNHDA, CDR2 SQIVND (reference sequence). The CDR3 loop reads CASSMALAAVYNEQFF. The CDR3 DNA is TGTGCCAGTAGTATGGCACTAGCGGCGGTCTACAATGAGCAGTTCTTC.

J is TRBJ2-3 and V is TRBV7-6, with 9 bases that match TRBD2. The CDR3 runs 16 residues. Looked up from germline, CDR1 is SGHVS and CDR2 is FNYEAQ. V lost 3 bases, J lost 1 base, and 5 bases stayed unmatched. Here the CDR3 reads CASSFVAGVGTDTQYF. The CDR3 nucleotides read TGTGCCAGCAGCTTCGTAGCGGGAGTGGGCACAGATACGCAGTATTTT.

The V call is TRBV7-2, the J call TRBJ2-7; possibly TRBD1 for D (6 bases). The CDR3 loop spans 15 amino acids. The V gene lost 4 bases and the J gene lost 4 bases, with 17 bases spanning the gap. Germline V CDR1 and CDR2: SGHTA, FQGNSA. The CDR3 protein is CASSWNTGRTYEQYF. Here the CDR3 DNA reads TGTGCCAGCAGCTGGAACACAGGGCGAACGTACGAGCAGTACTTC.

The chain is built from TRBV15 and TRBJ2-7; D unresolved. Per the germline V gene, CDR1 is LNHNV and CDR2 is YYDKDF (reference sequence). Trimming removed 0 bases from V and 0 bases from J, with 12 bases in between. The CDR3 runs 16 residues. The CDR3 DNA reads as TGTGCCACCAGCAGAGATCTTGCTAAAAGCTCCTACGAGCAGTACTTC. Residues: CATSRDLAKSSYEQYF.

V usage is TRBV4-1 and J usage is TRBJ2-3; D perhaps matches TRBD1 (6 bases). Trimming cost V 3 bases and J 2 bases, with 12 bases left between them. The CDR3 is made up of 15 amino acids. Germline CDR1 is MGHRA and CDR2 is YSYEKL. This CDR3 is CASSHLGTITDTQYF. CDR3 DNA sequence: TGCGCCAGCAGCCATTTAGGGACAATCACAGATACGCAGTATTTT.

DNA for the CDR3: TGTGCCTGGAGTGTACAGGGAAAAACCTACGAGCAGTACTTC. Translating it yields CAWSVQGKTYEQYF. The V and J genes are TRBV30 and TRBJ2-7; a possible D gene is TRBD1 (6 bases). Germline V gene data show CDR1 as GTSNPN and CDR2 as SVGIG (reference sequence). Trimming cost V 0 bases and J 2 bases, with 11 bases left between them. CDR3 length equals 14 residues. Looking up the rest from reference TRBV30 and TRBJ2-7 gives the full variable domain: SQTIHQWPATLVQPVGSPLSLECTVEGTSNPNLYWYRQAAGRGLQLLFYSVGIGQISSEVPQNLSASRPQDRQFILSSKKLLLSDSGFYLCAWSVQGKTYEQYFGPGTRLTVT.

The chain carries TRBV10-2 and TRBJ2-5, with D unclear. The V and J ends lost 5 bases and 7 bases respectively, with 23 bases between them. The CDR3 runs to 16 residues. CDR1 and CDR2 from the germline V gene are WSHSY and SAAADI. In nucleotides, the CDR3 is TGCGCCAGCAGTCCATTCCCCTCGTCCTCCTCCGGGACCCAGTACTTC. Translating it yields CASSPFPSSSSGTQYF.